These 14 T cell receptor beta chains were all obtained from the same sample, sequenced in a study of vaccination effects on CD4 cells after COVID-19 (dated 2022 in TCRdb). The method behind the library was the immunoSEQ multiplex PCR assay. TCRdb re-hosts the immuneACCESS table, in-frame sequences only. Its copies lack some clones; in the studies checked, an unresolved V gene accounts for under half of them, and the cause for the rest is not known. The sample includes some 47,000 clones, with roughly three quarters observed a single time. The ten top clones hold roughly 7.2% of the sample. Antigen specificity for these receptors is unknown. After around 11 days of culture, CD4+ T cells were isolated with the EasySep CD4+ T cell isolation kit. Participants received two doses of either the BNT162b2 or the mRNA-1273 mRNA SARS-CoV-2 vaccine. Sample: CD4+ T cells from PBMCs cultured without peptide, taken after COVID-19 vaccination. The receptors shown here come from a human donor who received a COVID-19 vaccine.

In DNA, the CDR3 is TGTGCCAGCAGAAAGAATTATGGCTACACCTTC. Protein sequence: CASRKNYGYTF. The chain is built from TRBV6-5 and TRBJ1-2; no definite D call. The germline V gene has CDR1 MNHEY and CDR2 SVGAGI. This CDR3 comprises 11 residues. The V end was cut by 6 bases, the J end by 5 bases, with 7 bases between.

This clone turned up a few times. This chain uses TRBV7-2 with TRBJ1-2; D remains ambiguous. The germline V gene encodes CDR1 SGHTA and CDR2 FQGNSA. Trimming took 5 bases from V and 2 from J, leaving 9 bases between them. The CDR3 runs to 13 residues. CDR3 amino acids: CASSPDANYGYTF. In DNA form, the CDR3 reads TGTGCCAGCAGCCCTGATGCCAACTATGGCTACACCTTC.

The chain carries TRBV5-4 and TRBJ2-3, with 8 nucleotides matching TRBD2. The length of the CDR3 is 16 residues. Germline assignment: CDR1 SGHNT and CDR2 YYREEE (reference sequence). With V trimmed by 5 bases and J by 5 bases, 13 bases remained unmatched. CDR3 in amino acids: CASSFIFGRGIDTQYF. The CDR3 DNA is TGTGCCAGCAGTTTTATCTTCGGGAGGGGTATAGATACGCAGTATTTT.

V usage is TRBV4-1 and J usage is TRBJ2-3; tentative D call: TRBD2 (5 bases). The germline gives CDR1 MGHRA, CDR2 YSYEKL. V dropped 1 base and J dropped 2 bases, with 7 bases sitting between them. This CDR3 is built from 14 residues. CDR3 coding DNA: TGCGCCAGCAGCCAAGTGACTAACACAGATACGCAGTATTTT. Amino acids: CASSQVTNTDTQYF.

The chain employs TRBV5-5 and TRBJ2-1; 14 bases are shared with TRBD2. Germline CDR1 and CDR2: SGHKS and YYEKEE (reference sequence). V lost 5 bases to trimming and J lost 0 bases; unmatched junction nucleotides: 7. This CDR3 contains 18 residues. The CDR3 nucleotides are TGTGCCAGCAGGCCGGGGACTAGCGGGGGTTTCTCCTACAATGAGCAGTTCTTC. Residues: CASRPGTSGGFSYNEQFF.

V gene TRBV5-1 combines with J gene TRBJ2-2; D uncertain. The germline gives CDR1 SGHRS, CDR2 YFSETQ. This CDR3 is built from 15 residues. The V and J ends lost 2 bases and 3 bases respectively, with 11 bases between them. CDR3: CASSFKQIDTGELFF. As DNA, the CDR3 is TGCGCCAGCAGCTTTAAACAGATAGACACCGGGGAGCTGTTTTTT.

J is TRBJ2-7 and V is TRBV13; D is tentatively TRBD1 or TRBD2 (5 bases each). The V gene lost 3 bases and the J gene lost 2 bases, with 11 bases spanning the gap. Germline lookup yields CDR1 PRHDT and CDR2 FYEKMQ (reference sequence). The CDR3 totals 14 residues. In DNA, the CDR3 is TGTGCCAGCAGCTTGGGACGAGACCCCTACGAGCAGTACTTC. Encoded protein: CASSLGRDPYEQYF.

CDR3 nucleotides: TGTGCCAGCAGTGAAGCGAGCACTACCGAGCAGTACTTC. Translating it yields CASSEASTTEQYF. The V and J genes are TRBV6-1 and TRBJ2-7; D call uncertain. The CDR3 runs 13 residues. V shed 0 bases and J shed 6 bases, with 9 bases lying between them. Germline assignment: CDR1 MNHNS and CDR2 SASEGT.

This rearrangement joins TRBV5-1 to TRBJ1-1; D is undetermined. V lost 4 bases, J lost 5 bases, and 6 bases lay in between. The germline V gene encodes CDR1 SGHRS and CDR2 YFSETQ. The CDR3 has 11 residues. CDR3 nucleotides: TGCGCCAGCAGCCCCGGGACTGAAGCTTTCTTT. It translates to CASSPGTEAFF.

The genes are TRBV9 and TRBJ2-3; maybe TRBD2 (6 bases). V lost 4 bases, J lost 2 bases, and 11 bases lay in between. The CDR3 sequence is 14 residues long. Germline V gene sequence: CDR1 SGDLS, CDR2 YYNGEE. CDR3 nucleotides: TGTGCCAGCAGCCTGCGGGACTCCACAGATACGCAGTATTTT. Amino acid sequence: CASSLRDSTDTQYF.

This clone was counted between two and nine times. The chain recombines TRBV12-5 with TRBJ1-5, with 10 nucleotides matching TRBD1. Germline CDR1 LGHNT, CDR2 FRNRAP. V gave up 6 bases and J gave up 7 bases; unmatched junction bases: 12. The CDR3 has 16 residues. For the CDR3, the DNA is TGTGCTAGTGGACCCCCGGGACAGGGGTCGTGGCAGCCCCAGCATTTT. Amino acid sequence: CASGPPGQGSWQPQHF.

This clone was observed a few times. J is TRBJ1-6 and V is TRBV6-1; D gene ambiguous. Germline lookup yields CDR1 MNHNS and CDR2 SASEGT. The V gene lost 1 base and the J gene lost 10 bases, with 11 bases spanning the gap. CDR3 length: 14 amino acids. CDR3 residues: CASSEVLRNSPLHF. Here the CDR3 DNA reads TGTGCCAGCAGTGAAGTTCTCCGAAACTCACCCCTCCACTTT.

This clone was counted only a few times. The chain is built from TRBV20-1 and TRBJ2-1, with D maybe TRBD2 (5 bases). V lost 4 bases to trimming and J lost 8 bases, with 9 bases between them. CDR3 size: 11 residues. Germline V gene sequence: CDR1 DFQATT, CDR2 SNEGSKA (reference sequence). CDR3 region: CSAISGYEQFF. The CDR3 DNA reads TGCAGTGCTATCAGCGGATATGAGCAGTTCTTC.

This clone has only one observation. In DNA form, the CDR3 reads TGTGCCAGCAGCGCAGGGACAGGGACTGGAAACACCATATATTTT. The encoded protein is CASSAGTGTGNTIYF. The chain has TRBV5-6 and TRBJ1-3; 9 bases are shared with TRBD1. CDR1 is SGHDT, CDR2 YYEEEE, per germline. The V segment lost 4 bases and the J segment 2 bases; nucleotides outside the gene matches: 4. This CDR3 contains 15 residues.